This T cell receptor beta chain appears in the sequencing data of a study of OX40 agonist ivuxolimab in advanced cancers. Study-level findings and limits: Patients with a partial response at 0.1-3.0 mg/kg had among the lowest clonal expansion.

CDR3 length equals 14 residues. Trimming left V 6 bases short and J 4 bases short, with 16 bases between. CDR1 PRHDT and CDR2 FYEKMQ come from the germline V gene (reference sequence). Profiling relied on immunoSEQ multiplex PCR, and the TCRdb table lists in-frame clones only, not all of them. The sample gives some 59,000 clones, around 89% of which show up once; approximately 5% is in the top ten. This clone was seen just once. Its specificity is unknown. It was autoimmune disease history or systemic immunosuppression that excluded patients. Specimen: CD4+ or CD8+ T cells sorted from blood, collected in a trial of the OX40 agonist ivuxolimab. The V call is TRBV13, the J call TRBJ2-7, with D tentatively TRBD1 or TRBD2 (7 bases each). This clonotype originated in an adult with an advanced solid tumor such as melanoma, head and neck, liver or kidney cancer. CDR3 DNA: TGTGCCAGCAGAAAGGCAGGGGGGGTTTACGAGCAGTACTTC. Translated: CASRKAGGVYEQYF.